This is a list of T cell receptor beta chains from one sample in a study of blood T cell repertoires in COVID-19. Generated by immunoSEQ multiplex PCR, the TCRdb table keeps only in-frame clones and is missing some. The sample records under 150,000 clones, approximately 88% being singletons. The material sequenced was peripheral blood. The receptors shown here come from an elderly woman with acute or convalescent COVID-19. CDR3s include the opening cysteine and the closing phenylalanine or tryptophan. Fields, in order: J gene, V gene, D gene, clone size, CDR3 DNA, CDR3 protein. D genes are given only for firm matches. Some rows mark clone size as missing; the rest say once, few, many or name a class of expanded clone.

>TRBJ1-2|TRBV10-3|TRBD1|few
TGTGCCACCGGGACAGGGATCGGCTACACCTTC
CATGTGIGYTF
>TRBJ1-3|TRBV28|NA|once
TGTGCCAGCGACAGGTTCGGCGGAAACACCATATATTTT
CASDRFGGNTIYF
>TRBJ1-1|TRBV6-5|NA|NA
TGTGCCAGCAGGCTCAGTATGAACACTGAAGCTTTCTTT
CASRLSMNTEAFF
>TRBJ2-7|TRBV29-1|NA|NA
TGCAGCGTAATACAGGGAGACGAGCAGTACTTC
CSVIQGDEQYF
>TRBJ1-1|TRBV10-3|NA|NA
TGTGCCATCAGCCCTCGGAACACTGAAGCTTTCTTT
CAISPRNTEAFF
>TRBJ2-5|TRBV19|NA|NA
TGTGCCAGTAGTTCCCCCAGGGGCCACCGGGACCAAGAGACCCAGTACTTC
CASSSPRGHRDQETQYF
>TRBJ1-5|TRBV6-2/TRBV6-3|TRBD1|NA
TGTGCCAGCAGTTACGCAGGGGGCCCCAATCAGCCCCAGCATTTT
CASSYAGGPNQPQHF
>TRBJ2-3|TRBV5-4|NA|NA
TGTGCCAGCAGCTTGGATGGTTGGCGGAAGACCACAGATACGCAGTATTTT
CASSLDGWRKTTDTQYF
>TRBJ2-1|TRBV7-2|TRBD2|NA
TGTGCCAGCAGCTTCGTTGGGGGGGACTACAATGAGCAGTTCTTC
CASSFVGGDYNEQFF
>TRBJ1-5|TRBV7-8|TRBD1|NA
TGTGCCAGCAGCTTGGGGACAGGGAACTATCAGCCCCAGCATTTT
CASSLGTGNYQPQHF
>TRBJ1-1|TRBV3-1/TRBV3-2|NA|NA
TGTGCCAGCAGCCAAACAGCGAACACTGAAGCTTTCTTT
CASSQTANTEAFF
>TRBJ1-6|TRBV7-8|TRBD1|NA
TGTGCCAGCAGCTTAGTTTTTCGACAGGGTGAACATTCACCCCTCCACTTT
CASSLVFRQGEHSPLHF
>TRBJ2-2|TRBV7-2|TRBD1|NA
TGTGCCAGCAGCGCCCGACAGGGAAGGAGCGGGGAGCTGTTTTTT
CASSARQGRSGELFF
>TRBJ2-7|TRBV19|NA|NA
TGTGCCAGTAGTATAGATCTAAGCGGCGCCAGGCACTTC
CASSIDLSGARHF
>TRBJ1-4|TRBV29-1|NA|NA
TGCAGCGCGGGTCTTAATGAAAAACTGTTTTTT
CSAGLNEKLFF
>TRBJ2-7|TRBV11-2|TRBD1|NA
TGTGCCAGCAGCTACGGCGGGCGACAGGGCTCCTACGAGCAGTACTTC
CASSYGGRQGSYEQYF
>TRBJ1-5|TRBV6-2/TRBV6-3|NA|NA
TGTGCCAGCAGCCCATTGGGGGGGCCCCTGAATCAGCCCCAGCATTTT
CASSPLGGPLNQPQHF
>TRBJ2-2|TRBV7-9|TRBD1|NA
TGTGCCAGCAGCTTGGGACAGGGCGCAGGGGAGCTGTTTTTT
CASSLGQGAGELFF
>TRBJ1-4|TRBV6-5|NA|NA
TGTGCCAGCCAGTTTTATGGGGGTAGCGGTGAAAAACTGTTTTTT
CASQFYGGSGEKLFF
>TRBJ1-6|TRBV4-1|TRBD1|NA
TGCGCCAGCAACCCCGGGACAGGGGGCCGGTCACCCCTCCACTTT
CASNPGTGGRSPLHF
>TRBJ1-2|TRBV27|NA|NA
TGTGCCAGCAGGTCTCAGGCTAACTATGGCTACACCTTC
CASRSQANYGYTF
>TRBJ1-6|TRBV13|TRBD1|NA
TGTGCCAGCAGCAGAGGACAGGGGAGTAATTCACCCCTCCACTTT
CASSRGQGSNSPLHF
>TRBJ2-1|TRBV7-9|TRBD1|NA
TGTGCCAGCAGCTTAGGACAGGGGGGTTTAGGCAATGAGCAGTTCTTC
CASSLGQGGLGNEQFF
>TRBJ1-1|TRBV18|TRBD1|NA
TGTGCCAGCTCACCACGCCAGGGGGCATGGAACACTGAAGCTTTCTTT
CASSPRQGAWNTEAFF
>TRBJ2-1|TRBV27|NA|NA
TGTGCCAGCAGTTTATCCAGGGGGGCGCAGTTCTTC
CASSLSRGAQFF
>TRBJ2-2|TRBV11-2|NA|NA
TGTGCCAGCCAACTCGTGACGAACACCGGGGAGCTGTTTTTT
CASQLVTNTGELFF
>TRBJ1-3|TRBV9|NA|NA
TGTGCCAGCAGCGTGGGCGACAGGACTGGAAACACCATATATTTT
CASSVGDRTGNTIYF
>TRBJ1-5|TRBV2|NA|NA
TGTGCCAGCAGTGAAGTAATAGGGGATCAGCCCCAGCATTTT
CASSEVIGDQPQHF
>TRBJ1-4|TRBV21-1|NA|few
TGTGCCAGCAGCATCTCCGGGGGGGATAATGAAAAACTGTTTTTT
CASSISGGDNEKLFF
>TRBJ2-2|TRBV7-2|NA|NA
TGTGCCAGCAGCTTAGGCCCTACTGGAGTCACCGGGGAGCTGTTTTTT
CASSLGPTGVTGELFF